Each of the 24 T cell receptor beta chains below was sequenced from the same sample in a study of control samples from healthy donors and cancer patients. Produced via immunoSEQ multiplex PCR; TCRdb's table is partial and in-frame only. The sample holds about 160,000 clones; around nine tenths are singletons and the top ten take 12%. Sequenced material: blood. The origin of the receptors is a young man in good health.

The chain couples TRBV11-2 to TRBJ2-7; D gene uncertain. This CDR3 contains 16 residues. Trimming removed 4 bases from V and 1 base from J, with 17 bases in between. The germline V gene has CDR1 SGHAT and CDR2 FQNNGV. The CDR3 DNA follows: TGTGCCAGCAGCTCGATCGGTGAAAGCTGGTCCTACGAGCAGTACTTC. Amino acids: CASSSIGESWSYEQYF.

V usage is TRBV5-5 and J usage is TRBJ1-1; a possible D gene is TRBD1 (5 bases). Germline-derived CDR1 and CDR2 are SGHKS and YYEKEE (reference sequence). CDR3 size: 15 residues. Trimming removed 4 bases at V and 6 bases at J, with 19 bases between. The CDR3 DNA sequence: TGTGCCAGCAGCCATCGGAGCAGGGTCCCCGCTGAAGCTTTCTTT. Translation gives CASSHRSRVPAEAFF.

The chain uses TRBV2 and TRBJ1-1; D gene unclear. Germline V gene sequence: CDR1 SNHLY, CDR2 FYNNEI. V shed 5 bases and J shed 11 bases, with 12 bases lying between them. The CDR3 totals 11 residues. The chain's CDR3 is CASSFTSVAFF. CDR3 nucleotides: TGTGCCAGCAGTTTCACATCAGTGGCTTTCTTT.

V and J are TRBV19 and TRBJ2-5, with 11 bases matching TRBD2. V shed 4 bases, J shed 2 bases, and the junction held 12 bases outside the gene matches. CDR1 and CDR2 (germline): LNHDA, SQIVND (reference sequence). There are 18 residues in the CDR3. The CDR3 sequence: CASSTRVGLAGLQETQYF. The CDR3 DNA reads as TGTGCCAGTAGTACTCGCGTAGGACTAGCGGGTTTACAAGAGACCCAGTACTTC.

The chain links TRBV6-5 to TRBJ1-2; tentative D call: TRBD1 (5 bases). Trimming shortened V by 10 bases and J by 1 base, and 19 bases separated the two germline ends. The CDR3 runs to 15 residues. Germline CDR1 and CDR2: MNHEY and SVGAGI. DNA for the CDR3: TGTGCCATCCTCGGGGGGGACGCCTTTAACTATGGCTACACCTTC. This gives the protein CAILGGDAFNYGYTF.

The rearrangement uses TRBV5-4 and TRBJ1-4; D uncertain. V lost 4 bases and J lost 5, with 15 bases in between. Germline values: CDR1 SGHNT, CDR2 YYREEE (reference sequence). This CDR3 has 15 residues. The chain's CDR3 is CASSRDREPNEKLFF. The CDR3 coding sequence is TGTGCCAGCAGCCGAGATAGGGAACCGAATGAAAAACTGTTTTTT.

This clone has just a few counts. This sequence joins TRBV6-5 and TRBJ1-2, with 11 bases lining up with TRBD1. The CDR3 is made up of 14 amino acids. The ends lost 10 bases at V and 3 bases at J; junction bases unmatched: 7. Germline V lookup: CDR1 MNHEY, CDR2 SVGAGI. CDR3 in DNA: TGTGCCACTGGACAGGGGGCCGAACACTATGGCTACACCTTC. This sequence encodes CATGQGAEHYGYTF.

The chain links TRBV18 to TRBJ1-5; no definite D call. Trimming shortened V by 2 bases and J by 4 bases, and 9 bases separated the two germline ends. The CDR3 is made up of 14 amino acids. In germline, CDR1 is KGHSH, CDR2 LQKENI. The CDR3 loop reads CASSPGSQNQPQHF. The CDR3 bases are TGTGCCAGCTCACCAGGGTCCCAAAATCAGCCCCAGCATTTT.

The V gene is TRBV7-9, the J gene TRBJ2-1; D gene uncertain. Trimming took 5 bases from V and 9 from J, leaving 8 bases between them. The CDR3 is 11 residues long. Germline V gene data show CDR1 as SEHNR and CDR2 as FQNEAQ (reference sequence). The CDR3 sequence is CASSPGPEQFF. For the CDR3, the DNA is TGTGCCAGCAGCCCCGGACCTGAGCAGTTCTTC.

The V gene is TRBV6-5, the J gene TRBJ2-2; 7 bases line up with TRBD1. The V gene's germline CDR1 is MNHEY and CDR2 SVGAGI. V lost 6 bases to trimming and J lost 1 base; unmatched junction nucleotides: 2. This CDR3 has 14 residues. The CDR3 is CASSRDRNTGELFF. The CDR3 region has the DNA TGTGCCAGCAGCCGGGACAGGAACACCGGGGAGCTGTTTTTT.

The gene calls are TRBV2 and TRBJ2-3; tentative D call: TRBD1 (6 bases). V gave up 6 bases and J gave up 11 bases, with 18 bases separating them. Germline CDR1 is SNHLY and CDR2 is FYNNEI. The length of the CDR3 is 13 residues. CDR3 sequence: CASSVERQVEQYF. CDR3 nucleotides: TGTGCCAGCAGCGTAGAACGACAGGTGGAGCAGTATTTT.

The genes are TRBV9 and TRBJ1-1; D call uncertain. The CDR3 totals 13 residues. The germline V gene has CDR1 SGDLS and CDR2 YYNGEE. Trimming removed 4 bases at V and 0 bases at J, with 7 bases between. In nucleotides, the CDR3 is TGTGCCAGCAGCCCTCGGATGAACACTGAAGCTTTCTTT. Its translation: CASSPRMNTEAFF. Full variable domain (outside the CDR3, taken from reference TRBV9 and TRBJ1-1): DSGVTQTPKHLITATGQRVTLRCSPRSGDLSVYWYQQSLDQGLQFLIQYYNGEERAKGNILERFSAQQFPDLHSELNLSSLELGDSALYFCASSPRMNTEAFFGQGTRLTVV.

This clone was seen once. V usage is TRBV9 and J usage is TRBJ2-1, with D hard to call. V shed 0 bases and J shed 5 bases, with 9 bases lying between them. This CDR3 is built from 14 residues. Germline V lookup: CDR1 SGDLS, CDR2 YYNGEE. The CDR3 sequence: CASSVEIHNNEQFF. The CDR3 nucleotides are TGTGCCAGCAGCGTAGAAATACACAACAATGAGCAGTTCTTC.

About this clone: Other DNA sequences in this specimen translate into the identical CDR3. J is TRBJ2-1 and V is TRBV5-1; D not resolved. CDR1 SGHRS and CDR2 YFSETQ come from the germline V gene. The CDR3 runs 15 residues. Trimming pared 0 bases from V and 0 bases from J, leaving 7 bases between. The CDR3 loop is CASSLGESSYNEQFF. Here the CDR3 DNA reads TGCGCCAGCAGCTTGGGTGAGAGCTCCTACAATGAGCAGTTCTTC.

The chain joins TRBV6-5 to TRBJ1-1; tentative D call: TRBD1 (6 bases). The CDR3 loop spans 14 amino acids. Looked up from germline, CDR1 is MNHEY and CDR2 is SVGAGI. Trimming shortened V by 3 bases and J by 9 bases, and 17 bases separated the two germline ends. CDR3 protein: CASSYGTRDFQAFF. The CDR3 nucleotides are TGTGCCAGCAGTTATGGGACAAGAGATTTTCAAGCTTTCTTT.

A remark on this clone: The same CDR3 also results from other DNA sequences found in this sample. The V and J genes are TRBV12-3 or TRBV12-4 and TRBJ1-1; D gene unclear. This CDR3 comprises 11 residues. V dropped 9 bases and J dropped 1 base, with 6 bases sitting between them. The CDR3 DNA follows: TGTGCCAGTGGGCAGAACACTGAAGCTTTCTTT. Its translation is CASGQNTEAFF.

This chain links TRBV6-2 or TRBV6-3 with TRBJ2-7; TRBD1 matches at 7 bases. V shed 2 bases and J 3 bases; nucleotides not matched to a gene: 10. CDR1 and CDR2 (germline): MNHEY, SVGEGT. The CDR3 is 16 amino acids. The DNA for the CDR3 is TGTGCCAGCAGTTACAGGGGGCGGATTGGCAACTACGAGCAGTACTTC. Its protein product is CASSYRGRIGNYEQYF.

This clone was counted once. This rearrangement joins TRBV11-2 to TRBJ2-5; TRBD2 agrees at 15 bases. CDR1 is SGHAT and CDR2 is FQNNGV in the germline V gene. V trimming: 4 bases; J trimming: 0 bases; junction bases outside the gene matches: 3. CDR3 length: 17 amino acids. In DNA form, the CDR3 reads TGTGCCAGCAGCTATGGGACTAGCGGGGGGAACCAAGAGACCCAGTACTTC. Translating gives CASSYGTSGGNQETQYF. Supplemented by reference TRBV11-2 and TRBJ2-5, the full variable domain reads EAGVAQSPRYKIIEKRQSVAFWCNPISGHATLYWYQQILGQGPKLLIQFQNNGVVDDSQLPKDRFSAERLKGVDSTLKIQPAKLEDSAVYLCASSYGTSGGNQETQYFGPGTRLLVL.

The rearrangement uses TRBV7-3 and TRBJ2-3; TRBD2 aligns across 8 bases. Trimming at V came to 7 bases and at J to 2 bases, leaving 8 bases not matched to a gene. The V gene's germline CDR1 is SGHTA and CDR2 FQGTGA. The CDR3 loop spans 15 amino acids. CDR3 residues: CASTKGGRPTDTQYF. CDR3 coding DNA: TGTGCCAGCACCAAGGGCGGGAGGCCCACAGATACGCAGTATTTT.

The V gene is TRBV2, the J gene TRBJ1-5; the D gene is possibly TRBD1 (6 bases). CDR1 is SNHLY and CDR2 is FYNNEI in the germline V gene. This CDR3 contains 14 residues. V lost 7 bases and J lost 5, with 15 bases in between. The CDR3 region has the DNA TGTGCCAGCAAAGGCTCAGGGGAATATCAGCCCCAGCATTTT. Amino acids: CASKGSGEYQPQHF.

V and J are TRBV15 and TRBJ2-5; 15 nucleotides line up with TRBD2. This CDR3 region has 19 residues. The germline CDR1 and CDR2 sequences are LNHNV and YYDKDF (reference sequence). Trimming at V came to 2 bases and at J to 2 bases, leaving 9 bases not matched to a gene. CDR3: CATSRFGTSGGPSQETQYF. The CDR3 nucleotides read TGTGCCACCAGCAGATTCGGGACTAGCGGGGGGCCCTCTCAAGAGACCCAGTACTTC. The variable domain in full, with the rest retrieved from reference TRBV15 and TRBJ2-5, is DAMVIQNPRYQVTQFGKPVTLSCSQTLNHNVMYWYQQKSSQAPKLLFHYYDKDFNNEADTPDNFQSRRPNTSFCFLDIRSPGLGDTAMYLCATSRFGTSGGPSQETQYFGPGTRLLVL.

The rearrangement uses TRBV6-5 and TRBJ1-4; D not resolved. Germline V gene lookup returns CDR1 MNHEY and CDR2 SVGAGI. Trimming cost V 0 bases and J 8 bases, with 13 bases left between them. This CDR3 comprises 15 residues. CDR3 amino acids: CASSYSLGSYEKLFF. As DNA, the CDR3 is TGTGCCAGCAGTTACTCTTTAGGGTCGTACGAAAAACTGTTTTTT.

The chain carries TRBV6-5 and TRBJ2-7, with 7 bases matching TRBD1. The CDR3 consists of 15 residues. The germline CDR1 and CDR2 sequences are MNHEY and SVGAGI. Unmatched junction bases numbered 8, after V lost 0 bases and J lost 6 bases. The CDR3 loop is CASSYSDRDVSEQYF. CDR3 in DNA: TGTGCCAGCAGTTACTCCGACAGGGACGTTAGCGAGCAGTACTTC.

This clone was picked up a small number of times. The gene calls are TRBV19 and TRBJ1-2; 7 bases are shared with TRBD1. The CDR3 is 13 amino acids. Germline V lookup: CDR1 LNHDA, CDR2 SQIVND (reference sequence). Losses at the gene ends were 4 bases for V and 5 bases for J; bases not matched to a gene: 4. The chain's CDR3 is CASSTGTEYGYTF. In DNA, the CDR3 is TGTGCCAGTAGTACTGGGACAGAGTATGGCTACACCTTC.